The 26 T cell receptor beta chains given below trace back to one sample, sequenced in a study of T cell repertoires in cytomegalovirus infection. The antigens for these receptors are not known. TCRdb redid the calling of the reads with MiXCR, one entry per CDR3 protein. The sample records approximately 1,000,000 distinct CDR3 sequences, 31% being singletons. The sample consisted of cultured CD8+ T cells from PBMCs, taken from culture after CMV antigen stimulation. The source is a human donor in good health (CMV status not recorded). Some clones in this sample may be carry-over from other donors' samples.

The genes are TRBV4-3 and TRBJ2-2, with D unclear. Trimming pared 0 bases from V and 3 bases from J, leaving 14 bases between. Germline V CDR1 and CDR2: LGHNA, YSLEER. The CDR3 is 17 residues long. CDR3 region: CASSQDRPLEHTGELFF. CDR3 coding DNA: TGCGCCAGCAGCCAAGATAGACCCCTCGAACACACCGGGGAGCTGTTTTTT.

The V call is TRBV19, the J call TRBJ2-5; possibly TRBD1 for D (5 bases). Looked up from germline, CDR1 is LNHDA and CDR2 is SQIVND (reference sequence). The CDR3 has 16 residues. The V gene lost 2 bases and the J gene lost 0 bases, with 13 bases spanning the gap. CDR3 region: CASSIRRQLYQETQYF. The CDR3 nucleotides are TGTGCCAGTAGTATAAGGAGACAGTTGTACCAAGAGACCCAGTACTTC.

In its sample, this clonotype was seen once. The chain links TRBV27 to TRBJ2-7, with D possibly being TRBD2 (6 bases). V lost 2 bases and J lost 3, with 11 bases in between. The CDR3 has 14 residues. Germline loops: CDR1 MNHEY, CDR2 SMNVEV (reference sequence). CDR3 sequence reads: CASSLRGTLYEQYV. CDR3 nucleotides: TGTGCCAGCAGTTTACGAGGGACTCTCTACGAGCAGTACGTC.

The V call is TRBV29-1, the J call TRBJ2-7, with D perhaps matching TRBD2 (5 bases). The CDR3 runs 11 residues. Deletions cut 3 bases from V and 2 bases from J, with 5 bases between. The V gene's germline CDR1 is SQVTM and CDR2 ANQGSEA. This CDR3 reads CSVERAYEQYF. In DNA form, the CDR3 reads TGCAGCGTTGAGAGGGCCTACGAGCAGTACTTC.

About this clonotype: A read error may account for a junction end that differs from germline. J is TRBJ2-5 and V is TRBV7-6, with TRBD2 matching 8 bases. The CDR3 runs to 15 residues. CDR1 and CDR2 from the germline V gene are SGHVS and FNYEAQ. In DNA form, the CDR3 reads TGTGTCAGCCGTCCACGGGGGGGGCCCCAAGAGACCCAGTACTTC. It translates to CVSRPRGGPQETQYF.

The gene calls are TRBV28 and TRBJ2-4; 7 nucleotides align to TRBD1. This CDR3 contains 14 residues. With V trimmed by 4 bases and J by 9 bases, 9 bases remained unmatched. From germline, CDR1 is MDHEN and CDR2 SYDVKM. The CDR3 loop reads CASSSTTGLRIQYF. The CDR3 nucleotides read TGTGCCAGCAGTTCAACGACAGGGCTTCGCATTCAGTACTTC.

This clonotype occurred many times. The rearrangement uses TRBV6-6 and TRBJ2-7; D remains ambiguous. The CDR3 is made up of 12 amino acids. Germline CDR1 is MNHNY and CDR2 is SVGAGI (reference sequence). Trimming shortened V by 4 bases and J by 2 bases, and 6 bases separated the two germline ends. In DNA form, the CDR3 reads TGTGCCAGCAGTTTCCGCGCCTACGAGCAGTACTTC. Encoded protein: CASSFRAYEQYF.

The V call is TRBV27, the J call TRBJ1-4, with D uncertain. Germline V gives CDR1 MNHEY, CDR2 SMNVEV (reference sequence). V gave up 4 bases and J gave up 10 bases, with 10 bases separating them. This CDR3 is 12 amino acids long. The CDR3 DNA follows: TGTGCCAGCAGTTATGGGGTAGGAAAACTGTTTTTT. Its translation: CASSYGVGKLFF. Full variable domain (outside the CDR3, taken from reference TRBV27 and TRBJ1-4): EAQVTQNPRYLITVTGKKLTVTCSQNMNHEYMSWYRQDPGLGLRQIYYSMNVEVTDKGDVPEGYKVSRKEKRNFPLILESPSPNQTSLYFCASSYGVGKLFFGSGTQLSVL.

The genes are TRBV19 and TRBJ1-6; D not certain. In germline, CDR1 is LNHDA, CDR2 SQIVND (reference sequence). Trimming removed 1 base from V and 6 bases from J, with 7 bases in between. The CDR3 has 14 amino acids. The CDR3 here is CASSIGPGNSPLHF. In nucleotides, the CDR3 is TGTGCCAGTAGTATAGGGCCCGGTAATTCACCCCTCCACTTT.

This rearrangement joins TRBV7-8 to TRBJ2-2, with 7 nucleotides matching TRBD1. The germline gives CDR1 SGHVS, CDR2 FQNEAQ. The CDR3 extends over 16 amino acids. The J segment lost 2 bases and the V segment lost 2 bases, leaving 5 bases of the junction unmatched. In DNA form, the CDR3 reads TGTGCCAGCAGCTTAAGGACAGGACCAAACACCGGGGAGCTGTTTTTT. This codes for CASSLRTGPNTGELFF.

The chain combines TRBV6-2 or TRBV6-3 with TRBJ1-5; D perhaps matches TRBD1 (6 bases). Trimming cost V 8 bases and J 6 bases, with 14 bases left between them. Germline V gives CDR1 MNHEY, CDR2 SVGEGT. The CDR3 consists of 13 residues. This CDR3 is CASRWTAGQPQHF. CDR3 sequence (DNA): TGTGCCAGCCGCTGGACAGCGGGTCAGCCCCAGCATTTT.

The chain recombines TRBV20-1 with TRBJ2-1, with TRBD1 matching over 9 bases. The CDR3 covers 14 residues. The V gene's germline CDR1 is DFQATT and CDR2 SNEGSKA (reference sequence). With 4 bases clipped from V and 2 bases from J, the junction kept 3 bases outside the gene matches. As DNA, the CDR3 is TGCAGTGCTAACACAGGGGGCACCTACAATGAGCAGTTCTTC. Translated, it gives CSANTGGTYNEQFF.

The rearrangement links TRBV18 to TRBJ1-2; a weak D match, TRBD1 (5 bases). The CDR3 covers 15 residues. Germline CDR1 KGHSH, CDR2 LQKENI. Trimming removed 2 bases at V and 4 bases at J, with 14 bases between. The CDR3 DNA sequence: TGTGCCAGCTCACCATCAATCGGGGCCGTCTATGGCTACACCTTC. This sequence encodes CASSPSIGAVYGYTF. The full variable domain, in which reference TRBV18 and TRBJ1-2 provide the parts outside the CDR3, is NAGVMQNPRHLVRRRGQEARLRCSPMKGHSHVYWYRQLPEEGLKFMVYLQKENIIDESGMPKERFSAEFPKEGPSILRIQQVVRGDSAAYFCASSPSIGAVYGYTFGSGTRLTVV.

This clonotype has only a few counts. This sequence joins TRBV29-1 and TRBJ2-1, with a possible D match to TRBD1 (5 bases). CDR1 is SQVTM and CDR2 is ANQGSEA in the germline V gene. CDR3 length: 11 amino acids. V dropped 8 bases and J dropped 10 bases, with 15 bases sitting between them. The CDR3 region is CSLRGGNEQFF. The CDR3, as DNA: TGCAGCCTAAGGGGTGGGAACGAGCAGTTCTTC.

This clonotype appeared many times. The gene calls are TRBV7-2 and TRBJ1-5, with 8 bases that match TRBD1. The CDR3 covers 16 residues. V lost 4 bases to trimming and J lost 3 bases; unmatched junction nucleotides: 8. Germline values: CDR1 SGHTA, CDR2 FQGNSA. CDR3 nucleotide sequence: TGTGCCAGCAGCTCTGGGCAGGGGGCGATCAATCAGCCCCAGCATTTT. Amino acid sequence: CASSSGQGAINQPQHF.

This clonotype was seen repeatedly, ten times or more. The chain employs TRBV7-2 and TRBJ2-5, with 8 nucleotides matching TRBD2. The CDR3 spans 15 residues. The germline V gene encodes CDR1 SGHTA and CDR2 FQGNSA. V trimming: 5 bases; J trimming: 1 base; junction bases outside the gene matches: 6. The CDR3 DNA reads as TGTGCCAGCAGCGCTAGCGGGTATACCCAAGAGACCCAGTACTTC. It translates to CASSASGYTQETQYF.

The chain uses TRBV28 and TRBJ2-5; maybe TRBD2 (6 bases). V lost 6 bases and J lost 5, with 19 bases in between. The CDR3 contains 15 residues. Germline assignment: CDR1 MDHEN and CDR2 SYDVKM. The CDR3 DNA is TGTGCCAGCAGGGACCATTCCGGGACTGGGGAGACCCAGTACTTC. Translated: CASRDHSGTGETQYF.

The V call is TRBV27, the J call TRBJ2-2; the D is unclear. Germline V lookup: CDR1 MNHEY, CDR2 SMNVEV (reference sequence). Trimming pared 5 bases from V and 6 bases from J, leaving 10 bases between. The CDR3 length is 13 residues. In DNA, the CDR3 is TGTGCCAGCAGTATCCCGGGTCCCGGGGAGCTGTTTTTT. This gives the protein CASSIPGPGELFF.

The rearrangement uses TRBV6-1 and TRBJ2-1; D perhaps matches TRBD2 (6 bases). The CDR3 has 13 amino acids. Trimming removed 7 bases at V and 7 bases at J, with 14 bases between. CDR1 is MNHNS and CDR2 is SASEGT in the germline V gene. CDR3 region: CASTQRGENEQFF. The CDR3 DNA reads TGTGCCAGCACCCAACGCGGGGAGAATGAGCAGTTCTTC.

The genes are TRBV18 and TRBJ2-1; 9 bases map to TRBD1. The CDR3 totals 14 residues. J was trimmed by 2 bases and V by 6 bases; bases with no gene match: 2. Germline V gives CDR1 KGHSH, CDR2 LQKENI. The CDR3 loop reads CASSTGGTYNEQFF. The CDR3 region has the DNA TGTGCCAGCTCTACAGGGGGCACCTACAATGAGCAGTTCTTC.

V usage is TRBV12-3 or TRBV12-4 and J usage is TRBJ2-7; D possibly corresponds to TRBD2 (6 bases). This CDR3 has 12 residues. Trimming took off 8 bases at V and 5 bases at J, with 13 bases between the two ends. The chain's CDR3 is CASGPGGHEQYF. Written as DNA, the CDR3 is TGTGCCAGCGGCCCCGGGGGTCACGAGCAGTACTTC.

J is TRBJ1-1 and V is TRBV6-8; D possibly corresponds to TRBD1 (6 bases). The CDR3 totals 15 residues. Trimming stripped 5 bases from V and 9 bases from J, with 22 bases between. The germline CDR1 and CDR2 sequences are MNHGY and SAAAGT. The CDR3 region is CASSAQGFRTLKAFF. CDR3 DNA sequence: TGTGCCAGCAGTGCTCAGGGGTTCCGAACACTGAAAGCTTTCTTT.

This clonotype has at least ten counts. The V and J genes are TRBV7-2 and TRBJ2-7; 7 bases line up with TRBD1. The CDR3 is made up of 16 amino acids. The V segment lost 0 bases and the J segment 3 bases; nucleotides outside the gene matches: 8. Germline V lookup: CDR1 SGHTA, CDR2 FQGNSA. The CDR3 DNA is TGTGCCAGCAGCTTAGCGTTAGGGGGCACCATCTACGAGCAGTACTTC. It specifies CASSLALGGTIYEQYF.

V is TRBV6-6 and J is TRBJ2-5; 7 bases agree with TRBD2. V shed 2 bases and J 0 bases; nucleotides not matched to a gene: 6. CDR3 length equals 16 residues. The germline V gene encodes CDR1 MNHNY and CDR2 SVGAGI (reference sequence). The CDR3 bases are TGTGCCAGCAGTTACGTCTTCCGGGAGGACCAAGAGACCCAGTACTTC. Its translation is CASSYVFREDQETQYF.

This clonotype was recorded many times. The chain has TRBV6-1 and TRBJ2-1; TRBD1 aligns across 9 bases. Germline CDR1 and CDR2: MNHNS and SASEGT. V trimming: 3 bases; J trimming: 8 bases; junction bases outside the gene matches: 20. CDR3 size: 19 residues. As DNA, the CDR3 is TGTGCCAGCAGTGAGTGGGTAGGCGTGGGACAGGGATTATCCCATGAGCAGTTCTTC. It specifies CASSEWVGVGQGLSHEQFF.

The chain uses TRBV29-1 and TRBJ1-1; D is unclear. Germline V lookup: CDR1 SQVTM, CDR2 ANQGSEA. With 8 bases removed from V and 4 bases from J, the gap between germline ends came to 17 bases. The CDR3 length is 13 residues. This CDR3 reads CSSTTPESTEAFF. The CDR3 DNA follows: TGCAGCTCGACCACTCCCGAGAGCACTGAAGCTTTCTTT.